This TCR beta chain was captured in a study of beta chain features in type 1 diabetes. Study-wide results and caveats: In these data, an HLA type influence on TCRB rearrangement remained unresolved. PCR might favor shorter templates, but any such skew would affect patients and controls equally.

Of note for this clone: Its antigen is unidentified.

The germline V gene encodes CDR1 SGHTA and CDR2 FQGNSA. The V segment lost 1 base and the J segment 6 bases; nucleotides outside the gene matches: 9. There are 15 residues in the CDR3. Sequencing targeted expressed TCRB transcripts, as all isolated RNA had been reverse transcribed. The protocol was immunoSEQ multiplex PCR, while the TCRdb copy is restricted to in-frame clones and leaves out a portion. The table shows under 900,000 clones, with roughly 17% occurring only once. The single heparinised draw taken from each donor contained around 110 mL of blood on average. Researchers reported sorting CD4+ naive, central memory, regulatory and stem cell-like memory cells via CD45RO/CCR7/CD25/CD127/CD95/CD27.

V gene TRBV7-2 combines with J gene TRBJ2-7; 7 positions agree with TRBD1. The sequence was collected from a woman aged 18-35 years in good health. The sample consisted of naive CD4+ T cells from blood. Here the CDR3 reads CASSLGRTGVTEQYF. CDR3 nucleotides: TGTGCCAGCAGCTTAGGACGGACAGGAGTCACCGAGCAGTACTTC. Using reference TRBV7-2 and TRBJ2-7 for the parts outside the CDR3, the full variable domain is GAGVSQSPSNKVTEKGKDVELRCDPISGHTALYWYRQSLGQGLEFLIYFQGNSAPDKSGLPSDRFSAERTGGSVSTLTIQRTQQEDSAVYLCASSLGRTGVTEQYFGPGTRLTVT.